A selection of T cell receptor beta chains follows, all from one sample in a study of T cells in Graves' hyperthyroidism and ophthalmopathy. TCRdb processed the multiplex PCR reads anew with MiXCR; each CDR3 protein has one entry. The sample yields about 560,000 distinct CDR3 sequences, about a sixth seen once. Sequenced: blood. Receptor source: a woman under 30 with Graves' hyperthyroidism. The conserved cysteine and the conserved F or W are not part of the CDR3 here.

ASNLGLVEQF,TRBV2
ASSRDTVYNEQF,TRBV19
ASSRQGRLDNGYT,TRBV27
ASSQDLGQNYGYT,TRBV4-3
ASSLLGTSEIHYNEQF,TRBV27
ASSLEPPRGLDGYT,TRBV5-1
SAWQGSAHYGYT,TRBV20-1
ASRPPGERETQY,TRBV27
ASSDRAGRTEAF,TRBV2
ASSQLGQDNYGYT,TRBV28
ASSSLPRQGSYGYT,TRBV5-6
SAATSGGKGETQY,TRBV20-1
ASRGTSGGATGELF,TRBV9
ASSELLAGGEQF,TRBV2
AWMGYYGYT,TRBV30
ASSRELASFYDEQF,TRBV28
AISDSGTGPY,TRBV10-3
ASSYGLAGGSETQY,TRBV6-9
ASSLRRVNNEQF,TRBV7-2
ASSLARDYGFT,TRBV5-1